The 26 T cell receptor beta chains below were found in one sample sequenced in a study of cytomegalovirus exposure and HLA in healthy donors. Use of 60 Vbeta and 13 Jbeta primers characterized the PCR. The protocol was immunoSEQ multiplex PCR, while the TCRdb copy is restricted to in-frame clones and leaves out a portion. The repertoire includes 200,000 to 250,000 clones, about 81% of them detected once, and around 8% sits in the top ten. Sample: PBMCs. The receptors were gathered from a woman aged 55-70 years in good health and CMV-seropositive.

Only a few counts were recorded for this clone. The V gene is TRBV4-1, the J gene TRBJ2-6; TRBD2 agrees at 7 bases. The CDR3 extends over 20 amino acids. The germline gives CDR1 MGHRA, CDR2 YSYEKL. The junction had 15 bases not matched to a gene; V was cut back by 4 bases and J by 0 bases. The CDR3 loop reads CASSLASGGFANSGANVLTF. The CDR3 DNA is TGCGCCAGCAGCCTTGCCTCCGGGGGGTTTGCTAACTCTGGGGCCAACGTCCTGACTTTC.

V usage is TRBV12-5 and J usage is TRBJ2-7; the match to TRBD2 covers 10 bases. CDR1 is LGHNT, CDR2 FRNRAP, per germline. V trimming: 7 bases; J trimming: 6 bases; junction bases outside the gene matches: 9. The CDR3 contains 14 residues. The CDR3 DNA sequence: TGTGCTAGTGTCCCACTAGCGGGATCTAGCGAGCAGTACTTC. This translates into CASVPLAGSSEQYF. Full variable domain (rest looked up from reference TRBV12-5 and TRBJ2-7): DARVTQTPRHKVTEMGQEVTMRCQPILGHNTVFWYRQTMMQGLELLAYFRNRAPLDDSGMPKDRFSAEMPDATLATLKIQPSEPRDSAVYFCASVPLAGSSEQYFGPGTRLTVT.

The chain uses TRBV30 and TRBJ2-7, with no clear D. This CDR3 contains 11 residues. Germline CDR1 GTSNPN, CDR2 SVGIG (reference sequence). The ends were cut back, 1 base at V and 2 bases at J, with 3 bases in the middle. The CDR3 here is CAWSAPYEQYF. In nucleotides, the CDR3 is TGTGCCTGGAGTGCTCCCTACGAGCAGTACTTC.

V and J are TRBV30 and TRBJ1-3; D not certain. The CDR3 loop spans 16 amino acids. Germline loops: CDR1 GTSNPN, CDR2 SVGIG (reference sequence). Trimming took off 3 bases at V and 0 bases at J, with 15 bases between the two ends. The CDR3 sequence is CAWRAGATLSGNTIYF. CDR3 DNA sequence: TGTGCCTGGAGAGCTGGAGCCACACTCTCTGGAAACACCATATATTTT.

The genes are TRBV6-1 and TRBJ1-2; 7 bases are a match to TRBD1. Losses at the gene ends were 7 bases for V and 0 bases for J; bases not matched to a gene: 2. This CDR3 contains 13 residues. CDR1 is MNHNS, CDR2 SASEGT, per germline. The CDR3 spells CASKTGSNYGYTF. The CDR3 DNA is TGTGCCAGCAAGACAGGGTCTAACTATGGCTACACCTTC.

This chain joins TRBV7-3 and TRBJ2-5; 7 nucleotides line up with TRBD2. CDR1 and CDR2 from the germline V gene are SGHTA and FQGTGA. Unmatched junction bases numbered 9, after V lost 1 base and J lost 4 bases. CDR3 length: 16 residues. The CDR3 protein is CASSLIPGGGLETQYF. DNA of the CDR3: TGTGCCAGCAGCTTAATTCCGGGAGGAGGCCTAGAGACCCAGTACTTC.

The chain links TRBV20-1 to TRBJ1-3; D gene ambiguous. The CDR3 runs to 11 residues. In germline, CDR1 is DFQATT, CDR2 SNEGSKA (reference sequence). CDR3 sequence: CSVWAGNTIYF. The CDR3 DNA sequence: TGCAGCGTCTGGGCCGGAAACACCATATATTTT.

This chain uses TRBV5-1 with TRBJ1-1, with a possible D match to TRBD1 (6 bases). Germline CDR1 SGHRS, CDR2 YFSETQ. CDR3 length equals 15 residues. V shed 3 bases and J shed 0 bases, with 12 bases lying between them. Here the CDR3 reads CASSSPTGMNTEAFF. In DNA, the CDR3 is TGCGCCAGCAGCTCACCTACAGGGATGAACACTGAAGCTTTCTTT.

This rearrangement joins TRBV6-1 to TRBJ2-6; D is uncertain. This CDR3 comprises 15 residues. The germline CDR1 and CDR2 sequences are MNHNS and SASEGT. Trimming cost V 2 bases and J 1 base, with 6 bases left between them. CDR3 bases: TGTGCCAGCAGTGAAATCTCTTCTGGGGCCAACGTCCTGACTTTC. It specifies CASSEISSGANVLTF.

The chain joins TRBV9 to TRBJ1-1; D is unclear. Between the trimmed V and J ends, which lost 3 bases and 0 bases, there was a span of 18 bases. This CDR3 has 17 amino acids. The V gene's germline CDR1 is SGDLS and CDR2 YYNGEE. CDR3 DNA: TGTGCCAGCAGCGCCTTAAGTAGCCCCTTCATGAACACTGAAGCTTTCTTT. Translation: CASSALSSPFMNTEAFF.

V usage is TRBV6-1 and J usage is TRBJ2-2; D remains unclear. CDR1 and CDR2 (germline): MNHNS, SASEGT. The CDR3 length is 15 residues. The germline V and J ends were trimmed by 4 bases and 1 base, with 10 bases remaining between them. CDR3 DNA sequence: TGTGCCAGCAGTGTTCGGAGTGTGAACACCGGGGAGCTGTTTTTT. Protein: CASSVRSVNTGELFF.

The rearrangement uses TRBV11-2 and TRBJ1-5; TRBD1 matches 10 bases. Looked up from germline, CDR1 is SGHAT and CDR2 is FQNNGV. V shed 5 bases, J shed 4 bases, and the junction held 5 bases outside the gene matches. This CDR3 spans 15 amino acids. CDR3 sequence (DNA): TGTGCCAGCAGCCATGGGACAGGGGCTAATCAGCCCCAGCATTTT. Protein product: CASSHGTGANQPQHF. The whole variable domain, filled in from reference TRBV11-2 and TRBJ1-5, reads EAGVAQSPRYKIIEKRQSVAFWCNPISGHATLYWYQQILGQGPKLLIQFQNNGVVDDSQLPKDRFSAERLKGVDSTLKIQPAKLEDSAVYLCASSHGTGANQPQHFGDGTRLSIL.

The chain employs TRBV4-1 and TRBJ1-2, with TRBD1 matching over 7 bases. V was pared by 1 base and J by 7 bases, with 6 bases of the junction left unmatched. The germline gives CDR1 MGHRA, CDR2 YSYEKL. CDR3 length: 14 amino acids. The CDR3 loop reads CASSQGQGHGGYTF. CDR3 DNA: TGCGCCAGCAGCCAAGGACAGGGTCACGGTGGCTACACCTTC.

V and J are TRBV15 and TRBJ2-7; TRBD1 matches 7 bases. Germline loops: CDR1 LNHNV, CDR2 YYDKDF (reference sequence). V trimming: 0 bases; J trimming: 3 bases; junction bases outside the gene matches: 11. The CDR3 is 17 residues long. CDR3 nucleotides: TGTGCCACCAGCAGAGACAGGGGGACACTTTGGATCTACGAGCAGTACTTC. It yields the protein CATSRDRGTLWIYEQYF.

This rearrangement joins TRBV10-3 to TRBJ1-3; 7 positions agree with TRBD1. There are 12 residues in the CDR3. V lost 4 bases and J lost 7; bases outside the gene matches: 1. The V gene's germline CDR1 is ENHRY and CDR2 SYGVKD. The CDR3 DNA sequence: TGTGCCATCAGTGGGGACAGCAACACCATATATTTT. Translation gives CAISGDSNTIYF.

V is TRBV6-1 and J is TRBJ1-4; the D gene is possibly TRBD1 (5 bases). CDR3 length equals 18 residues. V dropped 0 bases and J dropped 7 bases, with 21 bases sitting between them. Germline lookup yields CDR1 MNHNS and CDR2 SASEGT. The CDR3 reads CASSEAGQRLVRFEKLFF. The CDR3 bases are TGTGCCAGCAGTGAAGCTGGACAACGTTTGGTGCGTTTTGAAAAACTGTTTTTT.

The sample holds one count of this clone. This chain joins TRBV19 and TRBJ1-5, with unresolved D. The V end was cut by 5 bases, the J end by 1 base, with 6 bases between. This CDR3 region has 13 residues. Germline values: CDR1 LNHDA, CDR2 SQIVND (reference sequence). The chain's CDR3 is CASSAYSNQPQHF. The CDR3, as DNA: TGTGCCAGTAGTGCCTACAGCAATCAGCCCCAGCATTTT.

The V and J genes are TRBV5-4 and TRBJ1-2; TRBD1 aligns across 9 bases. V gave up 0 bases and J gave up 4 bases; unmatched junction bases: 13. Per the germline V gene, CDR1 is SGHNT and CDR2 is YYREEE (reference sequence). This CDR3 has 18 amino acids. This CDR3 is CASSLATGGVSGGYGYTF. DNA for the CDR3: TGTGCCAGCAGCTTGGCCACAGGGGGCGTGAGTGGTGGCTATGGCTACACCTTC.

This rearrangement joins TRBV5-6 to TRBJ2-5, with TRBD1 matching 9 bases. CDR1 is SGHDT, CDR2 YYEEEE, per germline. The V and J ends lost 3 bases and 5 bases, in that order; junction bases with no gene match: 8. The CDR3 has 15 amino acids. CDR3 residues: CASSSTGTGWETQYF. CDR3 sequence (DNA): TGTGCCAGCAGCTCGACCGGGACAGGGTGGGAGACCCAGTACTTC.

The CDR3 region has the DNA TGTGCCAGCAGCCAAAACCCTGGGGGGGGGACCCAGTACTTC. As protein: CASSQNPGGGTQYF. V usage is TRBV6-1 and J usage is TRBJ2-5, with TRBD2 identical over 7 bases. The germline gives CDR1 MNHNS, CDR2 SASEGT. CDR3 length equals 14 residues. The ends lost 6 bases at V and 7 bases at J; junction bases unmatched: 11.

As DNA, the CDR3 is TGTGCCAGTAGGAGAGGAGGGCAGGGGGATGGCTACACCTTC. Translating it yields CASRRGGQGDGYTF. This sequence joins TRBV19 and TRBJ1-2; 7 bases agree with TRBD1. Germline CDR1 LNHDA, CDR2 SQIVND (reference sequence). Trimming removed 6 bases from V and 6 bases from J; junction bases left unmatched: 10. This CDR3 is built from 14 residues.

This chain uses TRBV18 with TRBJ2-3, with TRBD2 identical over 9 bases. Losses at the gene ends were 4 bases for V and 6 bases for J; bases not matched to a gene: 8. Germline V gene sequence: CDR1 KGHSH, CDR2 LQKENI. This CDR3 is built from 15 residues. The CDR3 sequence is CASSLIAGEADTQYF. CDR3 coding DNA: TGTGCCAGCTCACTTATAGCGGGAGAAGCGGATACGCAGTATTTT.

The chain carries TRBV10-2 and TRBJ2-7; possibly TRBD1 for D (6 bases). The CDR3 runs 13 residues. The germline CDR1 and CDR2 sequences are WSHSY and SAAADI. Trimming took 6 bases from V and 4 from J, leaving 13 bases between them. The CDR3 here is CASSRDNSYEQYF. The CDR3 bases are TGCGCCAGCAGCCGGGACAACAGTTACGAGCAGTACTTC.

The CDR3, as DNA: TGTGCCAGCTCTAGCGGGATTACAGATACGCAGTATTTT. This codes for CASSSGITDTQYF. This rearrangement joins TRBV2 to TRBJ2-3; 9 bases match TRBD2. Trimming took 8 bases from V and 3 from J; bases not matched to a gene: 3. This CDR3 comprises 13 residues. The germline gives CDR1 SNHLY, CDR2 FYNNEI. The full variable domain, with the rest looked up from reference TRBV2 and TRBJ2-3, is EPEVTQTPSHQVTQMGQEVILRCVPISNHLYFYWYRQILGQKVEFLVSFYNNEISEKSEIFDDQFSVERPDGSNFTLKIRSTKLEDSAMYFCASSSGITDTQYFGPGTRLTVL.

The chain couples TRBV7-3 to TRBJ1-1; TRBD1 matches 7 bases. CDR1 and CDR2 from the germline V gene are SGHTA and FQGTGA. This CDR3 has 13 amino acids. With 2 bases clipped from V and 11 bases from J, the junction kept 8 bases outside the gene matches. CDR3 residues: CASSLDREARAFF. The CDR3 nucleotides are TGTGCCAGCAGCTTAGACAGGGAAGCAAGGGCTTTCTTT.

The rearrangement links TRBV7-9 to TRBJ1-3; perhaps TRBD1 as D (6 bases). The CDR3 is made up of 14 amino acids. The V end lost 0 bases, the J end lost 6 bases, and 9 bases lay between the germline ends. CDR1 is SEHNR and CDR2 is FQNEAQ in the germline V gene (reference sequence). CDR3: CASSLALGANTIYF. CDR3 coding DNA: TGTGCCAGCAGCTTAGCGTTGGGGGCAAACACCATATATTTT. Combining the CDR3 with reference TRBV7-9 and TRBJ1-3 gives the whole variable domain DTGVSQNPRHKITKRGQNVTFRCDPISEHNRLYWYRQTLGQGPEFLTYFQNEAQLEKSRLLSDRFSAERPKGSFSTLEIQRTEQGDSAMYLCASSLALGANTIYFGEGSWLTVV.